This T cell receptor (beta chain) was captured by sequencing in a study of OX40 agonist ivuxolimab in advanced cancers. Patients were ineligible given autoimmune disease history or systemic immunosuppression. V was cut by 0 bases and J by 5 bases, with 5 bases left in between. Germline values: CDR1 SGHRS, CDR2 YFSETQ. The CDR3 consists of 13 residues. Repertoires were generated with immunoSEQ multiplex PCR, while TCRdb's copy carries only in-frame clones and drops some. The sample contains about 160,000 clones, around 94% of which appear only once. Sequenced here: CD4+ or CD8+ T cells sorted from blood, sampled in a trial of the OX40 agonist ivuxolimab. This clonotype originated in an adult with an advanced solid tumor such as melanoma, head and neck, liver or kidney cancer. The chain combines TRBV5-1 with TRBJ1-4; D is unclear. CDR3 sequence (DNA): TGCGCCAGCAGCTTGGGAGGGAATGAAAAACTGTTTTTT. Its translation: CASSLGGNEKLFF.